This T cell receptor beta chain emerged from a study of tumor-infiltrating lymphocytes in primary liver carcinoma. General study results and limits: Only about 7-24% of top clones appeared in all five tumor regions.

Without any cell sorting, about 20-31 mg of bulk tissue yielded co-extracted RNA and DNA. For this clonotype: Its target is not known. One end of the junction does not line up with germline, which may come from a read error.

The input was around 500 ng total RNA; TCR beta cDNA was made from it with a constant-region primer. Three rounds of nested multiplex PCR with slightly modified ARM-PCR produced TCR beta libraries. Both of the initial two PCR rounds ran for approximately 11 cycles and employed TRBV1-TRBV30 forward primers alongside a C-beta reverse primer. MiXCR, run by TCRdb on the multiplex PCR reads, gives a single entry per CDR3 protein. This sample has tens of thousands of distinct CDR3 sequences, with around 66% found just once. The CDR3 consists of 12 residues. Germline V gene data show CDR1 as SQVTM and CDR2 as ANQGSEA.

V usage is TRBV29-1 and J usage is TRBJ1-5, with 7 bases fitting TRBD1. This TCR was sampled from a man between 35 and 55 years old with primary liver carcinoma and hepatitis B virus infection. Input material: liver tumor tissue from sampling region 2. Indicated subset: tumor region T2, inferior pole. The CDR3 bases are TGCAGCGTTGGGGAACAGGGGCAGCCCAAGCACTTT. The encoded protein is CSVGEQGQPKHF.